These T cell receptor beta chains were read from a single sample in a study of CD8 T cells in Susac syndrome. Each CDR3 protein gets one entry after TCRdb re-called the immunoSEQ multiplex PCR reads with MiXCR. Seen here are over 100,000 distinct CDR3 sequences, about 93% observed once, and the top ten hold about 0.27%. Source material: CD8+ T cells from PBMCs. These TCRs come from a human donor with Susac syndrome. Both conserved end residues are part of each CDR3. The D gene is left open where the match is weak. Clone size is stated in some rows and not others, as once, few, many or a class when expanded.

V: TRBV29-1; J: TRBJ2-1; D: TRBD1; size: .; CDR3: CSVEETGGRSDSNEQFF; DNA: TGCAGCGTTGAAGAGACAGGGGGAAGGTCCGATTCCAATGAGCAGTTCTTC
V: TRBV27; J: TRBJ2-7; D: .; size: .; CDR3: CASKEDGSYEQYF; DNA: TGTGCCAGCAAGGAAGACGGTTCCTACGAGCAGTACTTC
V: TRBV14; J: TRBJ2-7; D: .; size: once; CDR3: CASSQVRGPYEQYF; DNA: TGTGCCAGCAGCCAGGTCAGGGGTCCCTACGAGCAGTACTTC
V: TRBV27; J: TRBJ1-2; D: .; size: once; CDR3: CASSSRQNYGYTF; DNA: TGTGCCAGCAGTTCTAGACAGAACTATGGCTACACCTTC
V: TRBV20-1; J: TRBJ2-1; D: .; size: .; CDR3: CSAKSGRGDEQFF; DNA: TGCAGTGCTAAATCGGGGCGCGGGGATGAGCAGTTCTTC
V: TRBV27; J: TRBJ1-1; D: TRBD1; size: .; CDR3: CASGPTGGYTEAFF; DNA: TGTGCCAGCGGCCCGACAGGGGGCTACACTGAAGCTTTCTTT
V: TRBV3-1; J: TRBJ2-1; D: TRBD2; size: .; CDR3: CASSQESSGGFYNEQFF; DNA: TGTGCCAGCAGCCAAGAAAGTAGCGGGGGTTTTTACAATGAGCAGTTCTTC
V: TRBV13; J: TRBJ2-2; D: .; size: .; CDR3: CASSLGGKTGELFF; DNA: TGTGCCAGCAGCTTAGGAGGGAAAACCGGGGAGCTGTTTTTT
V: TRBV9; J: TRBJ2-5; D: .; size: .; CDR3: CASSVAGQETQYF; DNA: TGTGCCAGCAGCGTAGCGGGGCAAGAGACCCAGTACTTC
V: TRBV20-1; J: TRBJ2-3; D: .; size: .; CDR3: CSARPESRGSDTQYF; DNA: TGCAGTGCTAGGCCGGAGTCCCGGGGGTCCGATACGCAGTATTTT
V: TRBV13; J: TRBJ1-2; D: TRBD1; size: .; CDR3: CASRPGTGGVDF; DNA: TGTGCCAGCAGGCCCGGGACAGGGGGCGTAGACTTC
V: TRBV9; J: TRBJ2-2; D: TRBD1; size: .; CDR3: CASSVATRTGVAGELFF; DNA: TGTGCCAGCAGCGTAGCTACCAGGACAGGGGTGGCCGGGGAGCTGTTTTTT
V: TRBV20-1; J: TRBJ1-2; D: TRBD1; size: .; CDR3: CSARGTADVANYGYTF; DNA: TGCAGTGCTAGGGGGACAGCCGACGTTGCTAACTATGGCTACACCTTC
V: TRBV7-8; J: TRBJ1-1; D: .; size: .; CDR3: CASSWGFGRGEDTEAFF; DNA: TGTGCCAGCAGCTGGGGCTTTGGCAGGGGAGAGGACACTGAAGCTTTCTTT
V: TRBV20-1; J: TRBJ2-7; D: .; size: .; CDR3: CSAPGRYAHEQYF; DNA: TGCAGTGCTCCCGGCCGCTACGCCCACGAGCAGTACTTC
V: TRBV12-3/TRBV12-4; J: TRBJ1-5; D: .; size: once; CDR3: CASSVTDQPQHF; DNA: TGTGCCAGCAGTGTCACCGATCAGCCCCAGCATTTT
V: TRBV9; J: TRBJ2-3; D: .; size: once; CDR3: CASSELEGSQYF; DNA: TGTGCCAGCAGCGAATTAGAGGGTTCGCAGTATTTT
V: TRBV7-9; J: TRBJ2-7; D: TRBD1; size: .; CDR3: CASSLVGQGHEQYF; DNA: TGTGCCAGCAGCTTAGTGGGACAGGGCCACGAGCAGTACTTC
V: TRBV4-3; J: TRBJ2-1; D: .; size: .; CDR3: CASSPGVNSYNEQFF; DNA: TGCGCCAGCAGCCCAGGGGTAAACTCCTACAATGAGCAGTTCTTC
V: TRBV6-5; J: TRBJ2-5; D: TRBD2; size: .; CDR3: CASSYGEGTQYF; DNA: TGTGCCAGCAGTTACGGGGAGGGGACCCAGTACTTC
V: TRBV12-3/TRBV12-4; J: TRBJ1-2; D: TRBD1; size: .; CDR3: CASSPYRGQGYTF; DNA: TGTGCCAGCTCCCCCTACAGGGGGCAGGGCTACACCTTC
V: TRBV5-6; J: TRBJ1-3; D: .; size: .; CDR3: CASSLDRAGNTIYF; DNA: TGTGCCAGCAGCTTGGACAGGGCTGGAAACACCATATATTTT
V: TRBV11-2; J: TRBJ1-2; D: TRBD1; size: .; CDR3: CASSSVGVQGADGYTF; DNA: TGTGCCAGCAGCTCTGTGGGGGTACAGGGGGCCGATGGCTACACCTTC
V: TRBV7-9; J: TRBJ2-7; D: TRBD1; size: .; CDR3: CASSSDRGEQYF; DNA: TGTGCCAGCAGCTCCGACAGGGGCGAGCAGTACTTC
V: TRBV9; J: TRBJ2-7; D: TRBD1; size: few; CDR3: CASSAGTGVYEQYF; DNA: TGTGCCAGCAGCGCCGGGACAGGGGTTTACGAGCAGTACTTC
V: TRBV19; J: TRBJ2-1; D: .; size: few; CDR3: CASSMGQVNEQFF; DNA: TGTGCCAGTAGTATGGGTCAGGTCAATGAGCAGTTCTTC
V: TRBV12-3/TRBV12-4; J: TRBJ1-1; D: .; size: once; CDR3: CASSSEQDEAFF; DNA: TGTGCCAGCAGTTCTGAGCAAGATGAAGCTTTCTTT
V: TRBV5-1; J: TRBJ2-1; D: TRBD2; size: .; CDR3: CASSLELAGTNEQFF; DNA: TGCGCCAGCAGCTTGGAACTAGCGGGGACGAATGAGCAGTTCTTC